A selection of T cell receptor beta chains follows, all from one sample in a study of blood T cell repertoires in COVID-19. TCRdb's copy holds only in-frame clones and misses some; the assay was immunoSEQ multiplex PCR. Of over 150,000 clones in the sample, around 85% were seen once. Sequencing was carried out using peripheral blood. The source of these receptors is a man between 70 and 80 years old with active or convalescent COVID-19. Each CDR3 is given with its conserved first and last residue. D genes are given only for firm matches. Only some rows state a clone size, as once, few, many or a class for expanded clones.

abundance	d_gene	v_gene	j_gene	CDR3aa	CDR3nt
NA	TRBD1	TRBV9	TRBJ1-1	CASSVEDGQGGAFF	TGTGCCAGCAGCGTAGAAGATGGACAGGGTGGAGCTTTCTTT
NA	TRBD1	TRBV19	TRBJ2-7	CASSILGQGIAQYF	TGTGCCAGTAGTATTCTGGGACAGGGGATTGCGCAGTACTTC
NA	TRBD1	TRBV28	TRBJ1-5	CASSRTGPRNQPQHF	TGTGCCAGCAGCAGGACAGGGCCTCGCAATCAGCCCCAGCATTTT
NA	NA	TRBV18	TRBJ1-2	CASSAGDKGYGYTF	TGTGCCAGCTCAGCGGGCGATAAGGGCTATGGCTACACCTTC
NA	TRBD1	TRBV18	TRBJ1-4	CASSPPNRGEKLFF	TGTGCCAGCTCACCACCCAACAGGGGGGAAAAACTGTTTTTT
once	NA	TRBV10-1	TRBJ1-1	CASMAGAGTEAFF	TGCGCCAGCATGGCAGGGGCCGGCACTGAAGCTTTCTTT
once	NA	TRBV19	TRBJ2-7	CASSIIATAAYEQYF	TGTGCCAGTAGTATAATTGCGACAGCCGCCTACGAGCAGTACTTC
NA	TRBD1	TRBV5-1	TRBJ2-7	CASSGAGTGGYEQYF	TGCGCCAGCAGCGGGGCCGGGACAGGGGGCTACGAGCAGTACTTC
NA	NA	TRBV19	TRBJ1-3	CASSQTEDTSGNTIYF	TGTGCCAGTAGCCAGACCGAAGACACATCTGGAAACACCATATATTTT
NA	NA	TRBV19	TRBJ2-1	CASTPGGWNEQFF	TGTGCCAGTACCCCTGGGGGGTGGAATGAGCAGTTCTTC
NA	TRBD1	TRBV29-1	TRBJ1-4	CSVGQGATNEKLFF	TGCAGCGTTGGACAGGGGGCGACTAATGAAAAACTGTTTTTT
NA	TRBD1	TRBV24-1	TRBJ1-1	CATSDTRQGPNTEAFF	TGTGCCACCAGTGACACAAGACAGGGACCCAACACTGAAGCTTTCTTT
NA	TRBD1	TRBV5-1	TRBJ1-2	CASTRDRAYYGYTF	TGCGCCAGCACCCGGGACAGGGCGTACTATGGCTACACCTTC
NA	NA	TRBV2	TRBJ1-1	CASNQIRMAGRMNTEAFF	TGTGCCAGCAATCAAATCCGGATGGCGGGAAGGATGAACACTGAAGCTTTCTTT
NA	NA	TRBV27	TRBJ1-5	CASSLGTGLKPQHF	TGTGCCAGCAGTCTCGGCACAGGTTTGAAGCCCCAGCATTTT
NA	TRBD1	TRBV4-3	TRBJ1-4	CASSQAGGDRGRELFF	TGCGCCAGCAGCCAAGCTGGGGGGGACAGGGGCAGGGAACTGTTTTTT
NA	NA	TRBV9	TRBJ1-6	CASSVRLTSPLHF	TGTGCCAGCAGCGTGCGACTTACTTCACCCCTCCACTTT
NA	TRBD2	TRBV6-6	TRBJ2-7	CASSTTSGRGWEQYF	TGTGCCAGCAGCACGACTAGCGGGAGAGGCTGGGAGCAGTACTTC
NA	NA	TRBV6-5	TRBJ1-2	CASSYSGANYGYTF	TGTGCCAGCAGTTACTCAGGGGCAAACTATGGCTACACCTTC
NA	NA	TRBV11-2	TRBJ1-5	CASSLGSGSNQPQHF	TGTGCCAGCAGCTTGGGCAGTGGAAGCAATCAGCCCCAGCATTTT
NA	NA	TRBV18	TRBJ1-2	CASSPGQLPTNYGYTF	TGTGCCAGCTCACCTGGACAGTTACCTACTAACTATGGCTACACCTTC
NA	TRBD1	TRBV6-2/TRBV6-3	TRBJ1-5	CASSYPQGVRPQHF	TGTGCCAGCAGTTACCCCCAGGGGGTACGGCCCCAGCATTTT
NA	NA	TRBV11-2	TRBJ1-2	CASSPGQSPSTF	TGTGCCAGCAGCCCGGGACAATCCCCAAGCACCTTC
NA	NA	TRBV3-1/TRBV3-2	TRBJ1-1	CASSQEEWGGTEAFF	TGTGCCAGCAGCCAAGAGGAATGGGGAGGCACTGAAGCTTTCTTT
NA	NA	TRBV6-5	TRBJ2-3	CASSYWRSTDTQYF	TGTGCCAGCAGTTACTGGAGGTCCACAGATACGCAGTATTTT
NA	TRBD1	TRBV9	TRBJ1-1	CASSPADRGGMNTEAFF	TGTGCCAGCAGCCCAGCGGACAGGGGGGGAATGAACACTGAAGCTTTCTTT
NA	TRBD1	TRBV7-2	TRBJ2-1	CASSSLTGGDNEQFF	TGTGCCAGCAGCTCCCTGACAGGGGGTGACAATGAGCAGTTCTTC
once	NA	TRBV14	TRBJ2-2	CASSLGLNTGELFF	TGTGCCAGCAGCCTCGGACTTAACACCGGGGAGCTGTTTTTT
NA	NA	TRBV5-1	TRBJ1-1	CASSFRGNTEAFF	TGCGCCAGCAGCTTCAGGGGGAACACTGAAGCTTTCTTT
NA	TRBD1	TRBV27	TRBJ2-2	CASSFRTGVASSTGELFF	TGTGCCAGCAGTTTCCGGACAGGGGTAGCTTCGAGCACCGGGGAGCTGTTTTTT
many	NA	TRBV2	TRBJ1-1	CASSDVGQLEAFF	TGTGCCAGCAGTGACGTCGGACAGCTTGAAGCTTTCTTT
few	TRBD2	TRBV7-6	TRBJ2-1	CASSLAPSGQNNEQFF	TGTGCCAGCAGCTTAGCGCCTAGCGGCCAAAACAATGAGCAGTTCTTC
once	NA	TRBV30	TRBJ1-6	CAWSGQNNYNSPLHF	TGTGCCTGGAGTGGACAGAATAACTATAATTCACCCCTCCACTTT
NA	TRBD1	TRBV3-1/TRBV3-2	TRBJ2-5	CASSPTGFETQYF	TGTGCCAGCAGCCCGACAGGGTTTGAGACCCAGTACTTC
NA	NA	TRBV7-2	TRBJ1-5	CASSVGTEGSNQPQHF	TGTGCCAGCAGCGTAGGGACGGAGGGGAGCAATCAGCCCCAGCATTTT
NA	NA	TRBV12-3/TRBV12-4	TRBJ1-2	CASSLSGNYGYTF	TGTGCCAGCAGTTTATCCGGGAACTATGGCTACACCTTC
few	NA	TRBV28	TRBJ1-2	CASRPGGYGYTF	TGTGCCAGCAGACCGGGGGGCTATGGCTACACCTTC
NA	TRBD2	TRBV5-1	TRBJ2-3	CASSLRTSGSSTDTQYF	TGCGCCAGCAGCTTGAGGACTAGCGGGAGTAGCACAGATACGCAGTATTTT
NA	NA	TRBV19	TRBJ1-1	CASSFYSTEAFF	TGTGCCAGTAGTTTCTACTCGACTGAAGCTTTCTTT
NA	TRBD1	TRBV5-8	TRBJ1-5	CASSSDRGQPQHF	TGTGCCAGCAGCTCCGACAGGGGACAGCCCCAGCATTTT
NA	TRBD2	TRBV18	TRBJ2-3	CASSPSNGRSTDTQYF	TGTGCCAGCTCACCTAGCAACGGGAGGTCCACAGATACGCAGTATTTT
NA	TRBD2	TRBV5-1	TRBJ2-3	CASSTGRPGLAGTDTQYF	TGCGCCAGCAGCACGGGCCGTCCCGGGCTAGCGGGTACAGATACGCAGTATTTT
few	TRBD1	TRBV5-8	TRBJ2-7	CASTRTGGGGYEQYF	TGTGCCAGCACCCGGACAGGGGGTGGAGGGTACGAGCAGTACTTC
NA	TRBD1	TRBV6-2/TRBV6-3	TRBJ2-2	CASSSRTGTTNTGELFF	TGTGCCAGCAGTTCCCGGACAGGCACAACGAACACCGGGGAGCTGTTTTTT
NA	NA	TRBV5-1	TRBJ2-7	CASSLASGYEQYF	TGCGCCAGCAGCTTGGCGTCGGGCTACGAGCAGTACTTC
NA	TRBD1	TRBV7-2	TRBJ2-2	CASSLAVRGTGELFF	TGTGCCAGCAGCTTAGCGGTCAGGGGGACCGGGGAGCTGTTTTTT